This T cell receptor beta chain was obtained from a study of blood T cell repertoires in COVID-19 (dated by TCRdb to 2018 to 2021). In the study overall: Samples covering the acute and convalescent phases of COVID-19 were provided by collaborators in the United States, Italy and Spain. The material from the prospective study consisted of cDNA or gDNA derived from T cells, B-cell-depleted T cells, or PBMCs. The dataset comprised deeply sampled blood TCRbeta repertoires from subjects exposed to, actively infected with, or recovered from COVID-19. The repertoires were made available in a free public database intended to serve as a resource for research on the immune response to SARS-CoV-2. Samples were obtained from the ongoing ImmuneRACE study (first 160 participants) and from some 1,300 subjects provided by 6 global collaborators. Nearly every sample came with metadata listing a de-identified subject ID, COVID-19 status, age in years and sex. HLA class I and class II types, where available, came from metadata supplied by the sample provider rather than from assay-based typing. General conclusions and limits of the study: The quantity of clinical and demographic metadata differed by source and by participant and was supplied without curation.

The germline V gene encodes CDR1 MNHEY and CDR2 SMNVEV (reference sequence). Trimming removed 1 base from V and 2 bases from J; the gene matches leave 7 bases unexplained. The CDR3 numbers 17 residues from cysteine through phenylalanine. Solely the CDR3 DNA is kept, with 51 bases framed from the first base. Worth noting for this clone: Its recognized antigen is unknown. One base away there is no much larger clone; base qualities are not given.

The immunoSEQ Assay, a bias-controlled multiplex PCR, was used to amplify TCRbeta CDR3 regions from genomic DNA. Processing in the source paper ran as follows. Nucleated cell counts per sample were estimated from amplification of reference gene primers within the assay. Sequence reads were collapsed and filtered to measure the absolute abundance of every unique TCRbeta CDR3 rearrangement. For each sample, productive Simpson clonality was calculated as the square root of Simpson's diversity index over productive rearrangements. Here the immuneACCESS table is served through TCRdb, limited to in-frame sequences with V and J called. Missing clones are a known gap in these copies; in checked studies unresolved V genes cover under half, and the rest lacks a known reason. The V and J calls and clone size come from that table; D and trimming were worked out from the DNA. The sample table contains about 240,000 clones; only one count was recorded for roughly 85% of them. Approximately 3.8% of the sample belongs to the ten largest clones.

In the prospective study, participants were roughly 18 to 90 years old, resided in about two dozen geographic areas of the United States, and were enrolled through a virtual design. In the prospective study, participants were assigned to cohorts based on the clinical history participants reported in a screening survey and a study questionnaire. Exposed participants had been in contact, within 2 weeks of entering the study, with a person who had a PCR-confirmed or clinician-diagnosed case of COVID-19. In the prospective study, whole blood, serum and a nasopharyngeal or oropharyngeal swab were collected from each participant by mobile phlebotomists. Additional blood draws and questionnaires over an approximately two-month period could optionally be provided by prospective study participants. Prospective study blood samples were shipped either frozen or at room temperature before DNA extraction.

This TCR was recovered from a woman aged 40 to 49 who had been exposed to COVID-19. The receptor chain draws on TRBV27 and TRBJ2-1, and TRBD1 matches 8 of the central bases. The sample taken for sequencing was PBMCs or T cells enriched from blood (not recorded which). The sequenced DNA: TGTGCCAGCAGTTTATACGCGGCAGGGGGCACCTACAATGAGCAGTTCTTC. It is translated as CASSLYAAGGTYNEQFF.